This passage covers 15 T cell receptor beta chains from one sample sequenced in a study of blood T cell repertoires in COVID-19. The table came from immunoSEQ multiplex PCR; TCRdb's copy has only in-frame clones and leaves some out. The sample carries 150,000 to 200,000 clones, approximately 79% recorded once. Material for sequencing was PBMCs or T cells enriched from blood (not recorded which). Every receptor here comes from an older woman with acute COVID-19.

As DNA, the CDR3 is TGCAGCGTGGCAAGAAGGCCAGGTACCCAAGAGACCCAGTACTTC. Its protein is CSVARRPGTQETQYF. V and J are TRBV29-1 and TRBJ2-5; D not certain. With 6 bases removed from V and 1 base from J, the gap between germline ends came to 18 bases. The germline V gene encodes CDR1 SQVTM and CDR2 ANQGSEA. CDR3 length equals 15 residues. Combining the CDR3 with reference TRBV29-1 and TRBJ2-5 gives the whole variable domain SAVISQKPSRDICQRGTSLTIQCQVDSQVTMMFWYRQQPGQSLTLIATANQGSEATYESGFVIDKFPISRPNLTFSTLTVSNMSPEDSSIYLCSVARRPGTQETQYFGPGTRLLVL.

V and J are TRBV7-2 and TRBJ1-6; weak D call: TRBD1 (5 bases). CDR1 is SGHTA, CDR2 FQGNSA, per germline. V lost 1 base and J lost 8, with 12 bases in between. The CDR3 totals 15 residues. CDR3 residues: CASSLVRQRDSPLHF. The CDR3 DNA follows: TGTGCCAGCAGCTTAGTGAGACAGAGAGATTCACCCCTCCACTTT.

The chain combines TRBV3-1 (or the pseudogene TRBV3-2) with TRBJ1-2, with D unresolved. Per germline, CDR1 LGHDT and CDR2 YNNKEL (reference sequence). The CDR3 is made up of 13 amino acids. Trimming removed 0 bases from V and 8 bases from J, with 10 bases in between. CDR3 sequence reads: CASSQDRVSGYTF. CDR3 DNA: TGTGCCAGCAGCCAAGATCGGGTGAGCGGCTACACCTTC.

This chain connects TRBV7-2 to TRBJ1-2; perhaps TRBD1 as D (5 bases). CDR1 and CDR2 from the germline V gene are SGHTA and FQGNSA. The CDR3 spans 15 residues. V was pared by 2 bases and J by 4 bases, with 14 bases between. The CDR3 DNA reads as TGTGCCAGCAGCTTACAGGGTCTGAGTGTCTATGGCTACACCTTC. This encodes CASSLQGLSVYGYTF.

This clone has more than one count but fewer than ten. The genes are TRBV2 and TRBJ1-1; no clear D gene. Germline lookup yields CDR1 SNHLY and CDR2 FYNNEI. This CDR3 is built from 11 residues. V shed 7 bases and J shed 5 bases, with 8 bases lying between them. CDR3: CASNSGTEAFF. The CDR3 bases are TGTGCCAGCAATAGCGGGACTGAAGCTTTCTTT.

CDR3 nucleotides: TGTGCCAGCTCACCGGGACAGGCCCCCTCCTATGGCTACACCTTC. Encoded protein: CASSPGQAPSYGYTF. The chain carries TRBV18 and TRBJ1-2, with 8 positions matching TRBD1. Trimming cost V 3 bases and J 4 bases; bases outside gene matches: 7. The germline CDR1 and CDR2 sequences are KGHSH and LQKENI. The CDR3 contains 15 residues.

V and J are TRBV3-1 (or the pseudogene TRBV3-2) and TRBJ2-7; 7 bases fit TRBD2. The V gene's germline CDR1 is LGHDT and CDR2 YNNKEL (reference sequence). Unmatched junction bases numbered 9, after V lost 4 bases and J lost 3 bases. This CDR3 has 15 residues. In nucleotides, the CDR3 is TGTGCCAGCAGCCCGGCTAGCGGACCCTTCTACGAGCAGTACTTC. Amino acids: CASSPASGPFYEQYF.

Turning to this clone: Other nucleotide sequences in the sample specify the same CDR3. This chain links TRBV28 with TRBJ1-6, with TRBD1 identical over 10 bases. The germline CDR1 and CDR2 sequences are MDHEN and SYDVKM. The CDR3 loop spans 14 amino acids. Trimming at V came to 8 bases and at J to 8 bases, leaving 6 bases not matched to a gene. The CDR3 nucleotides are TGTGCCAGCGGGACCGGGACAGGGGATTCACCCCTCCACTTT. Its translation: CASGTGTGDSPLHF.

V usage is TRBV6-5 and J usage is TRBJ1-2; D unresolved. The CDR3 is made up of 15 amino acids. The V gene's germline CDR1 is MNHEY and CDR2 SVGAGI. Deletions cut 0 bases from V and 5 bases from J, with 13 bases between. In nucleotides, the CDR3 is TGTGCCAGCAGTTACTCTTCGGGGAGTGGGTATGGCTACACCTTC. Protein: CASSYSSGSGYGYTF.

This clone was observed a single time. The CDR3 spells CASSSKRGQAKAFF. The CDR3, as DNA: TGTGCCAGTAGTTCTAAAAGGGGACAGGCAAAAGCTTTCTTT. The chain couples TRBV19 to TRBJ1-1, with 8 bases matching TRBD1. Germline V gene data show CDR1 as LNHDA and CDR2 as SQIVND (reference sequence). This CDR3 comprises 14 residues. J was trimmed by 9 bases and V by 5 bases; bases with no gene match: 11.

The CDR3 region has the DNA TGTGCCTGGAGTGTAAAGGGGGAGGGGCTGAATCAGCCCCAGCATTTT. As protein: CAWSVKGEGLNQPQHF. This rearrangement joins TRBV30 to TRBJ1-5, with a possible D match to TRBD1 (6 bases). CDR3 length: 16 amino acids. Germline loops: CDR1 GTSNPN, CDR2 SVGIG (reference sequence). The V gene lost 0 bases and the J gene lost 4 bases, with 16 bases spanning the gap.

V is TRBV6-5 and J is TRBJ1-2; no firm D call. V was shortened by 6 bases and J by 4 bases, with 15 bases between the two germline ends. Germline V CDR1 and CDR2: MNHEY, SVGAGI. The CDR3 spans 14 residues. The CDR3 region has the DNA TGTGCCAGCAGCGGTACTGGAGGAGTCTATGGCTACACCTTC. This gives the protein CASSGTGGVYGYTF.

DNA of the CDR3: TGTGCCAGCAGTGAAAAGCCTACCAACTATGGCTACACCTTC. The encoded protein is CASSEKPTNYGYTF. This rearrangement joins TRBV6-1 to TRBJ1-2; D uncertain. Germline CDR1 MNHNS, CDR2 SASEGT. Trimming took 2 bases from V and 2 from J, leaving 9 bases between them. CDR3 length: 14 amino acids.

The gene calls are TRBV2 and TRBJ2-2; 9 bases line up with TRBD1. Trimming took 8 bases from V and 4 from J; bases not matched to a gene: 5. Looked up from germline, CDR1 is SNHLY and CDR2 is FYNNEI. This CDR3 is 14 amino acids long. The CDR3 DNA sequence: TGTGCCAGCGCCGGACAGGGGTCCACCGGGGAGCTGTTTTTT. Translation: CASAGQGSTGELFF.

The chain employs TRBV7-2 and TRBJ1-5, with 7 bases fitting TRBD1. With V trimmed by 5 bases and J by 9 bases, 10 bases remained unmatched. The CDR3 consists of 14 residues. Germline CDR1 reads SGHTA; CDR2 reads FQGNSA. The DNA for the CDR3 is TGTGCCAGCAGCGTCGGGACAGCGTTCGGGCCCCAGCATTTT. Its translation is CASSVGTAFGPQHF.